Each of the 26 T cell receptor beta chains below was sequenced from the same sample in a study of shared clonotypes between healthy human individuals. Naive CD8 cells were CD45RO-negative, positively selected for CCR7, excluding terminally differentiated effector memory CD45RA+ cells. The data were produced by immunoSEQ multiplex PCR, yet TCRdb's version contains in-frame clones alone and is incomplete. The sample yields roughly 2,000,000 clones, about 95% seen once. What was sequenced was naive CD8+ T cells sorted from blood. The source is a man younger than 30 in good health.

The chain uses TRBV21-1 and TRBJ2-5; the D call TRBD1 from the table was never checked on the DNA. TRBV21-1 is flagged as a pseudogene. This CDR3 comprises 17 residues. The CDR3 sequence is CASSLSDQGFSAETQYF. The CDR3 DNA is TGTGCCAGCAGCCTGTCGGACCAGGGGTTCAGTGCAGAGACCCAGTACTTC.

The gene calls are TRBV29-1 and TRBJ1-4; D is perhaps TRBD1 (6 bases). Trimming took off 7 bases at V and 4 bases at J, with 13 bases between the two ends. CDR3 size: 13 residues. Per germline, CDR1 SQVTM and CDR2 ANQGSEA. CDR3: CSALGQNNEKLFF. DNA for the CDR3: TGCAGCGCCCTCGGACAGAATAATGAAAAACTGTTTTTT.

Details on this clone: Other DNA sequences in the same sample also yield this CDR3. The chain links TRBV28 to TRBJ1-1; D is unclear. Germline CDR1 MDHEN, CDR2 SYDVKM. V lost 4 bases and J 0 bases, leaving 9 bases between the germline ends. This CDR3 has 14 amino acids. The CDR3 coding sequence is TGTGCCAGCAGTTACCGGGGTTTGAACACTGAAGCTTTCTTT. It encodes CASSYRGLNTEAFF.

As to this clone: The sample contains more than one DNA sequence encoding this CDR3. This chain connects TRBV10-2 to TRBJ2-7; D perhaps matches TRBD2 (6 bases). Germline CDR1 reads WSHSY; CDR2 reads SAAADI. The CDR3 runs to 12 residues. With 4 bases removed from V and 2 bases from J, the gap between germline ends came to 6 bases. The CDR3: CASSAGAYEQYF. For the CDR3, the DNA is TGCGCCAGCAGTGCGGGGGCCTACGAGCAGTACTTC.

The chain has TRBV7-2 and TRBJ1-6, with D unclear. Trimming shortened V by 1 base and J by 7 bases, and 11 bases separated the two germline ends. CDR1 is SGHTA, CDR2 FQGNSA, per germline. CDR3 size: 15 residues. CDR3 coding DNA: TGTGCCAGCAGCTTAGACCCGGGGTGGAATTCACCCCTCCACTTT. It yields the protein CASSLDPGWNSPLHF.

J is TRBJ2-5 and V is TRBV12-1; the D call of TRBD2 is as the table states it, not checked on the DNA. TRBV12-1 is a recognized pseudogene. The CDR3 consists of 12 residues. CDR3 sequence reads: CASSFREETQYF. CDR3 DNA: TGTGCCAGCAGCTTTCGGGAAGAGACCCAGTACTTC.

This clone was detected once. The chain couples TRBV27 to TRBJ1-5, with TRBD1 matching 7 bases. The CDR3 is 16 residues long. The trim removed 5 bases at V and 6 bases at J, leaving 13 bases unmatched. Per germline, CDR1 MNHEY and CDR2 SMNVEV (reference sequence). CDR3 residues: CASSPSTGVQSQPQHF. The DNA of the CDR3 is TGTGCCAGCAGTCCCTCTACAGGGGTACAATCTCAGCCCCAGCATTTT.

This clone was recorded only once. J is TRBJ1-3 and V is TRBV9; D is unresolved. The CDR3 consists of 18 residues. Trimming removed 0 bases at V and 4 bases at J, with 20 bases between. The germline CDR1 and CDR2 sequences are SGDLS and YYNGEE. The CDR3 here is CASSVDTVSNWNGNTIYF. The CDR3 region has the DNA TGTGCCAGCAGCGTAGACACCGTTTCCAATTGGAACGGAAACACCATATATTTT.

The V and J genes are TRBV5-6 and TRBJ2-5; D perhaps matches TRBD2 (5 bases). Trimming took off 0 bases at V and 0 bases at J, with 15 bases between the two ends. This CDR3 region has 17 residues. From germline, CDR1 is SGHDT and CDR2 YYEEEE. CDR3 loop: CASSLGEIIGYQETQYF. The DNA for the CDR3 is TGTGCCAGCAGCTTGGGGGAGATTATTGGGTACCAAGAGACCCAGTACTTC.

This clone was counted a single time. The chain joins TRBV5-4 to TRBJ2-5; maybe TRBD1 (6 bases). With 0 bases removed from V and 5 bases from J, the gap between germline ends came to 11 bases. The V gene's germline CDR1 is SGHNT and CDR2 YYREEE (reference sequence). This CDR3 region has 14 residues. CDR3 nucleotide sequence: TGTGCCAGCAGCTTGGCAGGGGCTGGGGAGACCCAGTACTTC. This sequence encodes CASSLAGAGETQYF.

The chain has TRBV29-1 and TRBJ2-1; 10 bases map to TRBD2. This CDR3 comprises 14 residues. Germline CDR1 reads SQVTM; CDR2 reads ANQGSEA. The V segment lost 5 bases and the J segment 7 bases; nucleotides outside the gene matches: 8. CDR3 residues: CSVPAGGPVNEQFF. The CDR3 DNA is TGCAGCGTTCCAGCGGGAGGGCCAGTGAATGAGCAGTTCTTC.

This clone was found once. This chain links TRBV5-6 with TRBJ1-1; TRBD1 is a possible D gene (5 bases). From germline, CDR1 is SGHDT and CDR2 YYEEEE. Trimming cost V 4 bases and J 0 bases, with 10 bases left between them. There are 14 residues in the CDR3. The CDR3 DNA is TGTGCCAGCAGCGTCGGGACCGTGAACACTGAAGCTTTCTTT. The encoded protein is CASSVGTVNTEAFF.

V is TRBV7-8 and J is TRBJ2-7; the D call may be TRBD1 or TRBD2 (5 bases each). The germline V and J ends were trimmed by 6 bases and 3 bases, with 15 bases remaining between them. CDR3 length: 14 residues. Germline assignment: CDR1 SGHVS and CDR2 FQNEAQ. The CDR3 bases are TGTGCCAGCAGTGAGGGTAAGGGGAACTACGAGCAGTACTTC. It yields the protein CASSEGKGNYEQYF. Full variable domain (rest looked up from reference TRBV7-8 and TRBJ2-7): GAGVSQSPRYKVAKRGQDVALRCDPISGHVSLFWYQQALGQGPEFLTYFQNEAQLDKSGLPSDRFFAERPEGSVSTLKIQRTQQEDSAVYLCASSEGKGNYEQYFGPGTRLTVT.

V and J are TRBV29-1 and TRBJ2-6; D may match TRBD1 or TRBD2 (6 bases each). V shed 3 bases and J shed 2 bases, with 14 bases lying between them. CDR1 is SQVTM, CDR2 ANQGSEA, per germline. The CDR3 length is 16 residues. CDR3 in DNA: TGCAGCGTTGAGGGGGGCACAGGAACTGGGGCCAACGTCCTGACTTTC. It yields the protein CSVEGGTGTGANVLTF.

This clone has only one observation. The gene calls are TRBV30 and TRBJ1-2; D is perhaps TRBD1 (5 bases). The CDR3 consists of 10 residues. V was trimmed by 5 bases and J by 7 bases, leaving 8 bases between them. Germline V gene lookup returns CDR1 GTSNPN and CDR2 SVGIG (reference sequence). The chain's CDR3 is CAWGDAGYTF. The DNA of the CDR3 is TGTGCCTGGGGGGACGCTGGCTACACCTTC.

V is TRBV6-5 and J is TRBJ1-2; 7 positions agree with TRBD1. CDR1 and CDR2 (germline): MNHEY, SVGAGI. Trimming took 0 bases from V and 3 from J; bases not matched to a gene: 1. This CDR3 is 14 amino acids long. As DNA, the CDR3 is TGTGCCAGCAGTTACTCCGGGACAGACTATGGCTACACCTTC. Translated, it gives CASSYSGTDYGYTF.

The V call is TRBV11-2, the J call TRBJ1-4; 8 bases agree with TRBD1. CDR1 SGHAT and CDR2 FQNNGV come from the germline V gene. This CDR3 spans 15 amino acids. J lost 8 bases, V lost 5 bases, and 10 bases had no gene match. Written as DNA, the CDR3 is TGTGCCAGCAGCCCGGGGACAGGAACCCGCGAAAAACTGTTTTTT. It yields the protein CASSPGTGTREKLFF.

This clone is a singleton in its sample. The chain combines TRBV25-1 with TRBJ2-7; 8 positions match TRBD1. Germline loops: CDR1 MGHDK, CDR2 SYGVNS. The trim removed 3 bases at V and 3 bases at J, leaving 4 bases unmatched. The CDR3 consists of 14 residues. CDR3 sequence (DNA): TGTGCCAGCAGTGACGGACAGGGACTCTACGAGCAGTACTTC. Translated: CASSDGQGLYEQYF.

In DNA, the CDR3 is TGCGCCAGCAGCCAAGAGTCGGTCAGCACAGATACGCAGTATTTT. It is translated as CASSQESVSTDTQYF. V usage is TRBV4-1 and J usage is TRBJ2-3; D is unresolved. The CDR3 has 15 amino acids. V was cut by 0 bases and J by 0 bases, with 7 bases left in between. Germline-derived CDR1 and CDR2 are MGHRA and YSYEKL.

V is TRBV27 and J is TRBJ1-2, with 7 positions matching TRBD1. Trimming removed 6 bases from V and 6 bases from J; junction bases left unmatched: 13. The CDR3 extends over 15 amino acids. The germline gives CDR1 MNHEY, CDR2 SMNVEV (reference sequence). The CDR3, as DNA: TGTGCCAGCAGCGATAGGGAGGGGGCGTCGGATGGCTACACCTTC. Residues: CASSDREGASDGYTF.

V gene TRBV6-4 combines with J gene TRBJ2-3; D is ambiguous. Germline V gene data show CDR1 as MRHNA and CDR2 as SNTAGT. This CDR3 comprises 19 residues. V dropped 5 bases and J dropped 1 base, with 25 bases sitting between them. Here the CDR3 reads CASSPPWSQAIAGTDTQYF. The CDR3 nucleotides read TGTGCCAGCAGTCCCCCATGGTCGCAAGCGATTGCGGGCACAGATACGCAGTATTTT.

Remarks on this clone: With a much larger clone just one base away, this may be a read error. The same CDR3 also results from other DNA sequences found in this sample. This rearrangement joins TRBV4-3 to TRBJ2-7, with TRBD1 matching 7 bases. The CDR3 contains 13 residues. V shed 4 bases and J 2 bases; nucleotides not matched to a gene: 2. Germline CDR1 LGHNA, CDR2 YSLEER. The CDR3 DNA sequence: TGCGCCAGCAGCCTGGGGACAGCCTACGAGCAGTACTTC. This translates into CASSLGTAYEQYF.

This chain connects TRBV28 to TRBJ2-2; D is possibly TRBD1 (6 bases). The germline V gene has CDR1 MDHEN and CDR2 SYDVKM. CDR3 length equals 14 residues. The germline V and J ends were trimmed by 7 bases and 0 bases, with 9 bases remaining between them. The CDR3 here is CASNEGANTGELFF. Written as DNA, the CDR3 is TGTGCCAGCAATGAGGGGGCGAACACCGGGGAGCTGTTTTTT.

The V call is TRBV9, the J call TRBJ2-7; no firm D call. The CDR3 has 13 residues. Germline CDR1 SGDLS, CDR2 YYNGEE. V gave up 0 bases and J gave up 0 bases, with 4 bases separating them. This CDR3 is CASSVDFSYEQYF. CDR3 DNA: TGTGCCAGCAGCGTAGACTTCTCCTACGAGCAGTACTTC.

The chain links TRBV4-2 to TRBJ2-7; 7 bases fit TRBD2. V dropped 0 bases and J dropped 8; count of bases not matched to a gene: 22. This CDR3 has 19 residues. Germline values: CDR1 LGHNA, CDR2 YNFKEQ. CDR3 in amino acids: CASSQEWINERGPDGQQYF. The CDR3 DNA sequence: TGTGCCAGCAGCCAAGAATGGATTAACGAGCGGGGACCCGATGGGCAGCAGTACTTC.

J is TRBJ1-4 and V is TRBV28; D gene uncertain. CDR3 length equals 13 residues. In germline, CDR1 is MDHEN, CDR2 SYDVKM. V dropped 2 bases and J dropped 15 bases, with 16 bases sitting between them. The chain's CDR3 is CASSLIGGEKVFF. The CDR3 DNA follows: TGTGCCAGCAGTTTAATAGGCGGGGAAAAGGTGTTTTTT.